This TCR beta chain was retrieved from a study of T cells in women clearing cervical HPV infection. Study-level information: Case blood drawn at lesion detection; control blood after infection cleared. Study observations and caveats: Repertoire richness, not evenness, was significantly elevated in CIN3+ cases versus controls.

A remark on this clone: Its antigen is still unknown. Sequencing ends 3 residues short of the CDR3 end; the germline J gene provides the rest.

Germline V gene data show CDR1 as PRHDT and CDR2 as FYEKMQ (reference sequence). There are 16 residues in the CDR3. The method was immunoSEQ multiplex PCR; TCRdb's version includes in-frame clones alone and lacks a portion of them. This repertoire comprises some 30,000 clones; its ten largest clones make up less than 8.5%. This sequence originates from a woman aged 18-70 years with a cervical HPV16 infection that either progressed to CIN3+ or cleared (not recorded which). Sample: blood buffy coat. This chain connects TRBV13 to TRBJ2-3, with 8 bases that match TRBD1. The CDR3 sequence: CASSLVSGQGIPTQYF. The DNA read from the CDR3 is TGTGCCAGCAGCTTAGTATCCGGACAGGGCATTCCAACG. Filled out from reference TRBV13 and TRBJ2-3, the complete variable domain reads AAGVIQSPRHLIKEKRETATLKCYPIPRHDTVYWYQQGPGQDPQFLISFYEKMQSDKGSIPDRFSAQQFSDYHSELNMSSLELGDSALYFCASSLVSGQGIPTQYFGPGTRLTVL.